A single sample gave rise to the 19 T cell receptor beta chains below, sequenced in a study of T cells expressing NK-cell markers. Using the 5' RACE reads, TCRdb records one entry per CDR3 protein without DNA. This repertoire includes about 20,000 distinct CDR3 sequences. Sequencing input: blood T cells: a sorted CD56 or NKG2C T cell subset, CD4+ or CD8+ T cells, or bulk PBMC T cells (not recorded which). The receptors shown here come from a man aged 18 to 69 in good health.

The V and J genes are TRBV5-1 and TRBJ2-5; the D call of TRBD1 rests on TCRdb alone, since no DNA is present to check it. The CDR3 loop spans 15 amino acids. Germline values: CDR1 SGHRS, CDR2 YFSETQ. This CDR3 reads CASSLDVGAGETQYF.

V and J are TRBV6-2 or TRBV6-3 and TRBJ2-1; checking the TCRdb D call of TRBD1 is not possible without DNA. There are 15 residues in the CDR3. Germline CDR1 and CDR2: MNHEY and SVGEGT. The CDR3 here is CASRMTGGAGNEQFF.

The chain couples TRBV15 to TRBJ2-6. The germline V gene has CDR1 LNHNV and CDR2 YYDKDF (reference sequence). CDR3 length: 18 residues. The CDR3 protein is CATSRVGNLDSGANVLTF.

The V call is TRBV20-1, the J call TRBJ2-5; TCRdb reports TRBD2, a call that lacks DNA to check it against. Germline V gene sequence: CDR1 DFQATT, CDR2 SNEGSKA (reference sequence). CDR3 size: 15 residues. CDR3 in amino acids: CSAGLHGGAVETQYF.

This chain connects TRBV20-1 to TRBJ2-1; TCRdb outputs TRBD2, but without DNA this stays unchecked. The germline CDR1 and CDR2 sequences are DFQATT and SNEGSKA (reference sequence). The CDR3 is made up of 15 amino acids. CDR3 residues: CSAGGASGIYNEQFF.

The chain recombines TRBV7-9 with TRBJ2-2. The CDR3 is 16 amino acids. Germline V lookup: CDR1 SEHNR, CDR2 FQNEAQ (reference sequence). Here the CDR3 reads CASSTAGRANTGELFF.

V is TRBV20-1 and J is TRBJ2-7. Germline V gene sequence: CDR1 DFQATT, CDR2 SNEGSKA (reference sequence). This CDR3 is 14 amino acids long. CDR3 protein: CSARDLSRTYEQYF.

The chain couples TRBV7-2 to TRBJ2-5; the D gene TCRdb calls, TRBD1, cannot be checked with no DNA. In germline, CDR1 is SGHTA, CDR2 FQGNSA. CDR3 length: 15 amino acids. CDR3 in amino acids: CASSTLTGTSETQYF. The complete variable domain, with remaining parts taken from reference TRBV7-2 and TRBJ2-5, reads GAGVSQSPSNKVTEKGKDVELRCDPISGHTALYWYRQSLGQGLEFLIYFQGNSAPDKSGLPSDRFSAERTGGSVSTLTIQRTQQEDSAVYLCASSTLTGTSETQYFGPGTRLLVL.

The chain couples TRBV19 to TRBJ2-1; without DNA, the TCRdb call of TRBD1 cannot be checked. The CDR3 runs 14 residues. Germline loops: CDR1 LNHDA, CDR2 SQIVND (reference sequence). Here the CDR3 reads CASSPRAGLHEQFF.

The chain joins TRBV5-1 to TRBJ2-5; TCRdb's D call, TRBD2, is unchecked because there is no DNA. There are 15 residues in the CDR3. Per germline, CDR1 SGHRS and CDR2 YFSETQ. The CDR3 spells CASIRGLGGGETQYF. Full variable domain (remainder filled in from reference TRBV5-1 and TRBJ2-5): KAGVTQTPRYLIKTRGQQVTLSCSPISGHRSVSWYQQTPGQGLQFLFEYFSETQRNKGNFPGRFSGRQFSNSRSEMNVSTLELGDSALYLCASIRGLGGGETQYFGPGTRLLVL.

The chain has TRBV3-1 and TRBJ2-5; TCRdb indicates TRBD2, and absent DNA this call remains unverified. Germline V gene sequence: CDR1 LGHDT, CDR2 YNNKEL (reference sequence). The CDR3 covers 18 residues. The CDR3 spells CASSQDTSRAGAPETQYF.

The chain is built from TRBV4-1 and TRBJ2-1; as DNA is missing, the TRBD2 call by TCRdb cannot be tested. CDR1 MGHRA and CDR2 YSYEKL come from the germline V gene. The CDR3 covers 17 residues. CDR3 amino acids: CASSQLRAESPYNEQFF.

The CDR3 sequence: CASSTGVDTQYF. The chain recombines TRBV19 with TRBJ2-3. The CDR3 loop spans 12 amino acids. Per germline, CDR1 LNHDA and CDR2 SQIVND (reference sequence).

V gene TRBV15 combines with J gene TRBJ1-6. The CDR3 runs to 15 residues. CDR1 and CDR2 (germline): LNHNV, YYDKDF (reference sequence). The CDR3 sequence: CATSRDRQPNSPLHF.

This chain connects TRBV2 to TRBJ2-3; TCRdb designates TRBD2, a call that cannot be tested without DNA. This CDR3 spans 17 amino acids. CDR1 SNHLY and CDR2 FYNNEI come from the germline V gene. CDR3 sequence: CASKAIVGTRLTDTQYF.

V is TRBV10-3 and J is TRBJ2-7; TCRdb selects TRBD2, and the lack of DNA leaves this call unchecked. Per the germline V gene, CDR1 is ENHRY and CDR2 is SYGVKD. CDR3 length equals 13 residues. The CDR3 here is CAIGATGGHEQYF.

The chain recombines TRBV5-1 with TRBJ1-1; TCRdb lists TRBD1, though no DNA is available to test this call. CDR1 and CDR2 (germline): SGHRS, YFSETQ. CDR3 length: 15 amino acids. CDR3 sequence reads: CASSLTGTGPTEAFF.

The gene calls are TRBV28 and TRBJ1-5; the TCRdb D gene call, TRBD1, has no DNA to confirm it. Germline V gives CDR1 MDHEN, CDR2 SYDVKM. The CDR3 contains 13 residues. The CDR3 spells CASSLDRAQPQHF.

This chain joins TRBV12-3 or TRBV12-4 and TRBJ1-1. This CDR3 is 14 amino acids long. The CDR3 loop is CASSLGRVGTEAFF.